This T cell receptor beta chain was profiled in a study of blood T cell repertoires in COVID-19. For the study at large: Samples representing acute and convalescent COVID-19 were sourced from the United States, Italy and Spain. PBMCs, B-cell-depleted T cells, or T cells provided the cDNA or gDNA that made up the material.

J lost 9 bases, V lost 5 bases, and 3 bases had no gene match. CDR1 and CDR2 (germline): MNHEY, SVGAGI. The CDR3 runs 11 residues. How the authors handled the data: The assay estimated nucleated cells by amplifying reference gene primers. Libraries were prepared by immunoSEQ multiplex PCR; TCRdb keeps only in-frame clonotypes and omits some of them. The V and J calls and clone size come from that table; D and trimming were worked out from the DNA. The data contain fewer than 200,000 clones, almost 85% of them singletons. This TCR was sampled from a man between 35 and 55 years old who had recovered from COVID-19. V is TRBV6-5 and J is TRBJ1-1, with 7 nucleotides matching TRBD1. Sequences were obtained from peripheral blood. Written as DNA, the CDR3 is TGTGCCAGCAGTCGACAGGGCCAAGCTTTCTTT. This sequence encodes CASSRQGQAFF.